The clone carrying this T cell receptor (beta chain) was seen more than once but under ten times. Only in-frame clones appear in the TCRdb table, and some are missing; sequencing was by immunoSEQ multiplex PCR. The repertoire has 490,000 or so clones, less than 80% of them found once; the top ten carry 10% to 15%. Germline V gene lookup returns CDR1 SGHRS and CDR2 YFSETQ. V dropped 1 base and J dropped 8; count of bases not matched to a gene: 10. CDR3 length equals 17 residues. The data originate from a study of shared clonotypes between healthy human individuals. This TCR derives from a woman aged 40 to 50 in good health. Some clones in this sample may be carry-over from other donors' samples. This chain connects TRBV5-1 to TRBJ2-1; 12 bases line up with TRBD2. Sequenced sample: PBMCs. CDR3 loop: CASSLTTGTSGSYEQFF. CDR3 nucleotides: TGCGCCAGCAGCTTGACCACCGGGACTAGCGGGTCCTATGAGCAGTTCTTC.